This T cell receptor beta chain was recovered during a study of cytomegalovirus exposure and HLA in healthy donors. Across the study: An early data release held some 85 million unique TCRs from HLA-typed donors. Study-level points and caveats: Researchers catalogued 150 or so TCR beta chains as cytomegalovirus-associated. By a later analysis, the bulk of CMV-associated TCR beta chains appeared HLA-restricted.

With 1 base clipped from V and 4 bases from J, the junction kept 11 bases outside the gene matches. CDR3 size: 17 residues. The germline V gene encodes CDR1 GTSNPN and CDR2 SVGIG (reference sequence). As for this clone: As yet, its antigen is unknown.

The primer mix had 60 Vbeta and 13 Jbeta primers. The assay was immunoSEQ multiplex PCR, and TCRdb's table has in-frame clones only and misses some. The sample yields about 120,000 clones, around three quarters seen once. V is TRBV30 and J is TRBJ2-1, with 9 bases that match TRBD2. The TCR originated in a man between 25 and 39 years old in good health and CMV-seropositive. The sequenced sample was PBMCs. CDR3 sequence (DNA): TGTGCCTGGAGTGGGGCTAGCGGGGTATCTCTTTACAATGAGCAGTTCTTC. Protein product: CAWSGASGVSLYNEQFF.